The 27 T cell receptor beta chains presented below share a single source sample, sequenced in a study of tumor and adjacent non-tumor tissue in lung cancer (dated by TCRdb to 2016 to 2019). Bulk unsorted tissue served as the source for RNA extraction, and RNA quality was assessed using a NanoDrop ND-1000 and an Agilent 2100. Normal lung samples were distant non-tumor tissue taken more than 3 cm from the tumor edge. The method was multiplex PCR. Sequencing was carried out with an Illumina HiSeq 2500. Following protocols modified from ARM-PCR, the researchers constructed TCRbeta libraries through three rounds of nested PCR with primers (Table S4). The public reads were reanalyzed by TCRdb: fastp trimming at Q25, MiXCR alignment, in-frame beta chains only. Under each unique CDR3 protein, matching rows form one entry showing the most common genes and DNA. The table for this sample lists fewer than 55,000 distinct CDR3 sequences; approximately 59% of them were counted only once. The leading ten clones occupy under 20% of the sample.

Source material: distant non-tumor lung tissue. The receptors originated from a woman in her 40s with non-small cell lung cancer.

As for this clonotype: The junction departs from the called germline gene at one end, perhaps through a read error. The chain is built from TRBV29-1 and TRBJ2-7; TRBD2 matches 9 bases. Germline V CDR1 and CDR2: SQVTM, ANQGSEA. The CDR3 runs to 14 residues. In DNA form, the CDR3 reads TGCAACGTTGAGGATGGGACTAGCCCCCACGAACAGTACTTC. Its translation is CNVEDGTSPHEQYF.

This clonotype was seen only once. The junction departs from germline at one end; a sequencing error may be responsible. The CDR3 coding sequence is TGCAGTGCTAGTGACCTAGAGGGGGTCACAGGTACGCAGTATTTT. Protein: CSASDLEGVTGTQYF. The V call is TRBV20-1, the J call TRBJ2-3; possibly TRBD1 for D (6 bases). CDR1 and CDR2 from the germline V gene are DFQATT and SNEGSKA (reference sequence). The CDR3 is 15 amino acids.

This clonotype was observed a single time. An end of the junction does not agree with germline; a read error may underlie this. V is TRBV12-3 or TRBV12-4 and J is TRBJ2-5, with unresolved D. CDR3 length: 14 amino acids. CDR3 DNA sequence: TGTGCCATCAGTTTAGCCAAAAGGGAAGAGACCCAGTATTTC. Translation: CAISLAKREETQYF.

The J gene is TRBJ2-5, the V gene TRBV11-2; the D gene is possibly TRBD2 (6 bases). This CDR3 has 15 amino acids. Trimming removed 9 bases from V and 9 bases from J, with 26 bases in between. Per the germline V gene, CDR1 is SGHAT and CDR2 is FQNNGV. This CDR3 reads CASSLTTGVGEAQYF. The CDR3 coding sequence is TGTGCCAGTAGCCTAACCACCGGGGTAGGGGAGGCCCAGTACTTC.

As for this clonotype: Possible read error: a much larger clone is one base away. The rearrangement uses TRBV20-1 and TRBJ2-1; D possibly corresponds to TRBD2 (5 bases). From germline, CDR1 is DFQATT and CDR2 SNEGSKA (reference sequence). The CDR3 loop spans 14 amino acids. The CDR3 DNA follows: TGCAGTGCTAGCGAGGGTGGGGAAGGCAATGGGCAGTTCTTC. Its translation: CSASEGGEGNGQFF.

To note about this clonotype: One end of the junction does not line up with germline, which may come from a read error. The chain uses TRBV29-1 and TRBJ1-1, with 7 nucleotides matching TRBD1. The CDR3 runs to 12 residues. In germline, CDR1 is SQVTM, CDR2 ANQGSEA. Here the CDR3 DNA reads TGCAGCGATCTACAGGGGACCACTGAAGCTCTCTTT. Residues: CSDLQGTTEALF.

The chain carries TRBV29-1 and TRBJ1-4, with D unclear. CDR3 length: 12 residues. The V and J ends lost 4 bases and 3 bases respectively, with 6 bases between them. The germline gives CDR1 SQVTM, CDR2 ANQGSEA. The CDR3 region has the DNA TGCAGCGTTGTACTATCTAATGAAAAACTGTTTTTT. Its translation is CSVVLSNEKLFF.

This clonotype was seen once. The chain is built from TRBV10-1 and TRBJ2-1, with 14 bases fitting TRBD2. V trimming: 6 bases; J trimming: 12 bases; junction bases outside the gene matches: 10. The length of the CDR3 is 15 residues. Germline-derived CDR1 and CDR2 are WNHNN and SYGVQD (reference sequence). The CDR3, as DNA: TGCGCCAGCAGCCAGACTAGCGGGAGGGCCAGTGTGCAGTTCTTC. It encodes CASSQTSGRASVQFF.

The gene calls are TRBV4-1 and TRBJ2-1; 11 nucleotides align to TRBD2. The CDR3 consists of 16 residues. Germline V gives CDR1 MGHRA, CDR2 YSYEKL. V shed 4 bases, J shed 8 bases, and the junction held 10 bases outside the gene matches. The chain's CDR3 is CASSPRLAGNLDEQFF. DNA of the CDR3: TGCGCCAGCAGCCCCCGACTAGCGGGAAATCTTGATGAGCAGTTCTTC.

To note about this clonotype: A read error may be the cause here, since a much bigger clone is one base away. The V gene is TRBV7-9, the J gene TRBJ2-1; D unclear. CDR3 length equals 15 residues. Germline assignment: CDR1 SEHNR and CDR2 FQNEAQ (reference sequence). V dropped 0 bases and J dropped 10 bases, with 16 bases sitting between them. CDR3 residues: CASSLAYGPEGEQFF. The CDR3 nucleotides read TGTGCCAGCAGCTTAGCATACGGACCAGAAGGGGAGCAGTTCTTC.

Only a few counts were recorded for this clonotype. V is TRBV5-1 and J is TRBJ2-2; no reliable D call. The CDR3 spans 15 residues. V was clipped by 1 base and J by 2 bases, with 9 bases between them. Germline V gene data show CDR1 as SGHRS and CDR2 as YFSETQ. CDR3: CASSLPAENTGELFF. DNA for the CDR3: TGCGCCAGCAGCTTGCCGGCGGAAAACACCGGGGAGCTGTTTTTT.

As regards this clonotype: Possible read error: a much larger clone is one base away. This rearrangement joins TRBV12-3 or TRBV12-4 to TRBJ2-6, with D possibly being TRBD1 (6 bases). The length of the CDR3 is 14 residues. Here the CDR3 DNA reads TGTGCCAGCACCAGGGGTTCCGGGGCCAACATCCTGACTTTC. Its translation is CASTRGSGANILTF.

Comment on this clonotype: Germline and junction disagree at one end, which may indicate a read error. The chain uses TRBV5-6 and TRBJ2-7; D gene unclear. The CDR3 has 14 amino acids. Germline V lookup: CDR1 SGHDT, CDR2 YYEEEE. The CDR3 spells CASSYGQISYEQYF. In nucleotides, the CDR3 is TGTGCCAGCAGCTACGGGCAAATCTCCTACGAACAGTACTTC.

This clonotype was counted many times. The chain combines TRBV10-2 with TRBJ2-1; 8 positions agree with TRBD1. Per the germline V gene, CDR1 is WSHSY and CDR2 is SAAADI. This CDR3 contains 14 residues. V gave up 5 bases and J gave up 3 bases; unmatched junction bases: 3. The CDR3 DNA reads TGCGCCAGCAGTCAGGGGGCTCTCTACAATGAGCAGTTCTTC. This gives the protein CASSQGALYNEQFF.

In the case of this clonotype: A much bigger clone sits one base away, suggesting this may be a read error. The chain couples TRBV6-6 to TRBJ2-3, with a tentative D call TRBD2 (7 bases). Per the germline V gene, CDR1 is MNHNY and CDR2 is SVGAGI (reference sequence). This CDR3 has 15 residues. The CDR3 region has the DNA TGTGTCAGCAGTCCACGGGGGGCCGCTACAGATACGCAGTATTTT. This gives the protein CVSSPRGAATDTQYF.

The CDR3 DNA is TGTGCCAGCAGTACCAAGGGTTACACAGATACGCAGTATTTT. As protein: CASSTKGYTDTQYF. J is TRBJ2-3 and V is TRBV28; D remains unclear. Trimming pared 5 bases from V and 2 bases from J, leaving 11 bases between. CDR1 MDHEN and CDR2 SYDVKM come from the germline V gene. The CDR3 consists of 14 residues.

The table lists this clonotype with a few counts. This may be a read error: a much more frequent sequence differs by one nucleotide. This sequence joins TRBV12-3 or TRBV12-4 and TRBJ2-5; D unclear. The CDR3 runs to 12 residues. The CDR3 here is CASSLMQETQHF. In nucleotides, the CDR3 is TGTGCCAGCAGTTTAATGCAAGAGACCCAGCACTTC.

This clonotype was seen repeatedly, ten times or more. The chain combines TRBV6-5 with TRBJ2-3, with D perhaps matching TRBD1 or TRBD2 (5 bases each). Trimming took 3 bases from V and 4 from J, leaving 14 bases between them. This CDR3 comprises 15 residues. Per the germline V gene, CDR1 is MNHEY and CDR2 is SVGAGI. The chain's CDR3 is CASSYRAGSADTQYF. The CDR3 DNA reads as TGTGCCAGCAGTTATCGGGCAGGGAGTGCAGATACGCAGTATTTT.

The table lists this clonotype with many counts. This could be a read error, since a much larger clone is one nucleotide away. The chain employs TRBV29-1 and TRBJ2-7; 7 bases agree with TRBD2. The CDR3 length is 13 residues. CDR1 SQVTM and CDR2 ANQGSEA come from the germline V gene. The CDR3 coding sequence is TGCAGCGTTGAGAATAGCGGGTCCTACGAGCAGTGCTTC. Translating it yields CSVENSGSYEQCF.

V usage is TRBV20-1 and J usage is TRBJ1-5; D uncertain. The V gene's germline CDR1 is DFQATT and CDR2 SNEGSKA (reference sequence). This CDR3 has 13 amino acids. V dropped 6 bases and J dropped 4 bases, with 13 bases sitting between them. The CDR3 DNA reads as TGCAGTGCCCCCTTGGATGGAAATCAGCCCCAGCATTTT. This gives the protein CSAPLDGNQPQHF.

Comment on this clonotype: A junction boundary mismatches the germline segment, possibly from a read error. This chain uses TRBV5-5 with TRBJ2-6; D is perhaps TRBD1 or TRBD2 (7 bases each). The length of the CDR3 is 16 residues. CDR1 is SGHKS, CDR2 YYEKEE, per germline (reference sequence). The DNA of the CDR3 is TGTGCCAGCAGCCCCAGGGGGGGTTATGGGACCAACATCCTGACTTTC. Translated, it gives CASSPRGGYGTNILTF. Drawing the rest from reference TRBV5-5 and TRBJ2-6, the complete variable domain is DAGVTQSPTHLIKTRGQQVTLRCSPISGHKSVSWYQQVLGQGPQFIFQYYEKEERGRGNFPDRFSARQFPNYSSELNVNALLLGDSALYLCASSPRGGYGTNILTFGAGSRLTVL.

This clonotype has only a few counts. This sequence joins TRBV28 and TRBJ1-1; D is unclear. CDR3 size: 14 residues. Germline-derived CDR1 and CDR2 are MDHEN and SYDVKM. Trimming pared 3 bases from V and 4 bases from J, leaving 12 bases between. CDR3 amino acids: CASSLAEHGTEAFF. DNA of the CDR3: TGTGCCAGCAGTTTGGCGGAACATGGCACTGAAGCTTTCTTT.

About this clonotype: Its ends do not fully match the called genes, so a read error is possible. The genes are TRBV30 and TRBJ2-7; 7 bases match TRBD2. The CDR3 extends over 14 amino acids. The germline V gene has CDR1 GTSNPN and CDR2 SVGIG (reference sequence). The CDR3 DNA is TGTGCCTGGAGTCTGGCTAGCGGTTCCTACAAGCAGTACTTC. Its protein is CAWSLASGSYKQYF. The variable domain in full, with the rest retrieved from reference TRBV30 and TRBJ2-7, is SQTIHQWPATLVQPVGSPLSLECTVEGTSNPNLYWYRQAAGRGLQLLFYSVGIGQISSEVPQNLSASRPQDRQFILSSKKLLLSDSGFYLCAWSLASGSYKQYFGPGTRLTVT.

CDR3 DNA: TGCAGTGCTAGAGATTATTCGCCGGCAGCTGAAGCTTTCTTT. Protein sequence: CSARDYSPAAEAFF. The V call is TRBV20-1, the J call TRBJ1-1; D ambiguous. Trimming pared 0 bases from V and 6 bases from J, leaving 14 bases between. The CDR3 has 14 amino acids. CDR1 and CDR2 from the germline V gene are DFQATT and SNEGSKA (reference sequence).

This clonotype was counted only a few times. This clone may be a read error of a much larger clone one base away. The chain couples TRBV5-4 to TRBJ2-7, with 11 bases aligning to TRBD2. The CDR3 has 14 amino acids. CDR1 SGHNT and CDR2 YYREEE come from the germline V gene (reference sequence). The CDR3 nucleotides read TGTGCCATCAGCTCTGGGGGGACTAGCGGCCCGGGGAACTTC. It translates to CAISSGGTSGPGNF.

The rearrangement joins TRBV20-1 to TRBJ2-2, with 10 nucleotides matching TRBD2. The V and J ends lost 3 bases and 4 bases, in that order; junction bases with no gene match: 5. Germline loops: CDR1 DFQATT, CDR2 SNEGSKA (reference sequence). The CDR3 has 15 amino acids. CDR3 nucleotides: TGCAGTGCTAGGGCTAGCGGGAGAGGCACCGGGGAGCTGTTTTTT. It specifies CSARASGRGTGELFF.

This clonotype was counted once. This sequence joins TRBV11-3 and TRBJ2-2, with 8 nucleotides matching TRBD1. This CDR3 is built from 13 residues. Germline CDR1 and CDR2: SGHNT and YENEEA. Trimming removed 4 bases from V and 6 bases from J; junction bases left unmatched: 1. This chain's CDR3 is CASSSTGAGELFF. The CDR3 bases are TGTGCCAGCAGCTCGACAGGGGCCGGGGAGCTGTTTTTT.